Listed here are 28 T cell receptor beta chains from one sample, sequenced in a study of blood T cell repertoires in COVID-19. Libraries were prepared by immunoSEQ multiplex PCR; TCRdb keeps only in-frame clonotypes and omits some of them. The sample records 230,000 or so clones, approximately 84% being singletons. The sample comprised PBMCs or T cells enriched from blood (not recorded which). These receptors originate from a woman in her 50s who had been exposed to COVID-19.

The V call is TRBV24-1, the J call TRBJ1-2; no clear D gene. The CDR3 spans 14 residues. Germline assignment: CDR1 KGHDR and CDR2 SFDVKD. Trimming shortened V by 3 bases and J by 2 bases, and 9 bases separated the two germline ends. The chain's CDR3 is CATSDPALNYGYTF. CDR3 DNA: TGTGCCACCAGTGATCCTGCCCTAAACTATGGCTACACCTTC.

J is TRBJ1-1 and V is TRBV5-6, with 7 bases matching TRBD1. CDR1 is SGHDT, CDR2 YYEEEE, per germline. V shed 0 bases, J shed 4 bases, and the junction held 3 bases outside the gene matches. The CDR3 totals 14 residues. In DNA, the CDR3 is TGTGCCAGCAGCTTGGATAGGGGGCGCACTGAAGCTTTCTTT. This encodes CASSLDRGRTEAFF.

For the CDR3, the DNA is TGTGCCAGCAGCGCTGACAGGGACTATGGCTACACCTTC. Translating gives CASSADRDYGYTF. V is TRBV5-6 and J is TRBJ1-2, with 7 bases lining up with TRBD1. The CDR3 is 13 residues long. Germline V lookup: CDR1 SGHDT, CDR2 YYEEEE. Unmatched junction bases numbered 3, after V lost 4 bases and J lost 3 bases.

The rearrangement links TRBV18 to TRBJ2-7, with D perhaps TRBD2 (5 bases). Trimming took 6 bases from V and 3 from J, leaving 9 bases between them. The CDR3 has 12 amino acids. Germline V gene data show CDR1 as KGHSH and CDR2 as LQKENI. The CDR3 loop is CASSSRDYEQYF. DNA of the CDR3: TGTGCCAGCTCGTCCCGGGACTACGAGCAGTACTTC.

The V gene is TRBV10-1, the J gene TRBJ2-1; TRBD2 is a possible D gene (5 bases). Germline V gene data show CDR1 as WNHNN and CDR2 as SYGVQD (reference sequence). The CDR3 runs 13 residues. The ends were cut back, 0 bases at V and 9 bases at J, with 9 bases in the middle. The CDR3 loop reads CASSESYGSEQFF. The CDR3 nucleotides are TGCGCCAGCAGTGAGTCGTATGGGAGTGAGCAGTTCTTC.

This clone was detected once. V gene TRBV24-1 combines with J gene TRBJ2-3, with a tentative D call TRBD1 (6 bases). CDR1 and CDR2 from the germline V gene are KGHDR and SFDVKD. V dropped 6 bases and J dropped 5 bases, with 14 bases sitting between them. The CDR3 runs 14 residues. CDR3 coding DNA: TGTGCCACCAGTACAGGGTCCGCGGTAGATACGCAGTATTTT. Its translation is CATSTGSAVDTQYF.

This chain uses TRBV13 with TRBJ1-6; D not certain. The CDR3 covers 17 residues. V was shortened by 3 bases and J by 8 bases, with 20 bases between the two germline ends. Germline V gives CDR1 PRHDT, CDR2 FYEKMQ (reference sequence). CDR3 in DNA: TGTGCCAGCAGCTTCCCAGGAGGGCGGCGCGGAGATTCACCCCTCCACTTT. This gives the protein CASSFPGGRRGDSPLHF. Full variable domain (rest looked up from reference TRBV13 and TRBJ1-6): AAGVIQSPRHLIKEKRETATLKCYPIPRHDTVYWYQQGPGQDPQFLISFYEKMQSDKGSIPDRFSAQQFSDYHSELNMSSLELGDSALYFCASSFPGGRRGDSPLHFGNGTRLTVT.

The chain has TRBV5-1 and TRBJ1-2; no reliable D call. The CDR3 runs 15 residues. V lost 0 bases, J lost 2 bases, and 11 bases lay in between. Germline assignment: CDR1 SGHRS and CDR2 YFSETQ. The CDR3 is CASSLDGGVNYGYTF. The CDR3 coding sequence is TGCGCCAGCAGCTTGGACGGCGGGGTAAACTATGGCTACACCTTC.

This sequence joins TRBV5-6 and TRBJ1-5; the D gene is possibly TRBD1 (5 bases). This CDR3 has 15 amino acids. Trimming took 0 bases from V and 7 from J, leaving 14 bases between them. CDR1 SGHDT and CDR2 YYEEEE come from the germline V gene. The CDR3 loop reads CASSLGGAGNQPQHF. For the CDR3, the DNA is TGTGCCAGCAGCTTGGGGGGTGCAGGGAACCAGCCCCAGCATTTT.

In its sample, this clone was seen once. The chain combines TRBV2 with TRBJ1-6, with 7 nucleotides matching TRBD1. With 7 bases clipped from V and 5 bases from J, the junction kept 5 bases outside the gene matches. This CDR3 contains 14 residues. Germline lookup yields CDR1 SNHLY and CDR2 FYNNEI. The CDR3 spells CASKQGIHNSPLHF. The CDR3 DNA follows: TGTGCCAGCAAACAGGGGATTCATAATTCACCCCTCCACTTT.

The chain carries TRBV13 and TRBJ1-2, with 8 bases that match TRBD1. The length of the CDR3 is 15 residues. The V segment lost 0 bases and the J segment 4 bases; nucleotides outside the gene matches: 4. Per germline, CDR1 PRHDT and CDR2 FYEKMQ (reference sequence). The CDR3 bases are TGTGCCAGCAGCTTAGGGGACAGGGATTTCTATGGCTACACCTTC. Residues: CASSLGDRDFYGYTF. The entire variable domain, with the rest obtained from reference TRBV13 and TRBJ1-2, is as follows: AAGVIQSPRHLIKEKRETATLKCYPIPRHDTVYWYQQGPGQDPQFLISFYEKMQSDKGSIPDRFSAQQFSDYHSELNMSSLELGDSALYFCASSLGDRDFYGYTFGSGTRLTVV.

The chain couples TRBV3-1 (or the pseudogene TRBV3-2) to TRBJ2-5; D uncertain. Germline V CDR1 and CDR2: LGHDT, YNNKEL (reference sequence). The CDR3 totals 15 residues. Trimming removed 0 bases from V and 2 bases from J, with 10 bases in between. For the CDR3, the DNA is TGTGCCAGCAGCCAAGATGGGCAGTTACAAGAGACCCAGTACTTC. This gives the protein CASSQDGQLQETQYF.

The chain has TRBV5-4 and TRBJ2-7; 12 bases match TRBD1. Germline V gene data show CDR1 as SGHNT and CDR2 as YYREEE (reference sequence). This CDR3 is built from 15 residues. J gave up 6 bases and V 0 bases, and 4 bases lay outside the gene matches. The CDR3 DNA is TGTGCCAGCAGCTTGGTCGGGACAGGGGGCGTCGAGCAGTACTTC. It codes for CASSLVGTGGVEQYF.

The chain recombines TRBV6-2 or TRBV6-3 with TRBJ2-3; 10 bases agree with TRBD2. V lost 4 bases and J lost 3; bases outside the gene matches: 7. The length of the CDR3 is 16 residues. Germline CDR1 is MNHEY and CDR2 is SVGEGT. The CDR3 region is CASSSLKAGGTDTQYF. In DNA form, the CDR3 reads TGTGCCAGCAGTTCCCTAAAAGCGGGGGGGACAGATACGCAGTATTTT.

This rearrangement joins TRBV28 to TRBJ1-5; D is possibly TRBD1 (5 bases). Trimming cost V 4 bases and J 7 bases, with 5 bases left between them. The germline CDR1 and CDR2 sequences are MDHEN and SYDVKM. CDR3 length equals 11 residues. The CDR3 DNA reads as TGTGCCAGCAGTTCAGGGCAGCCCCAGCATTTT. Its translation is CASSSGQPQHF.

The chain couples TRBV10-2 to TRBJ1-1; D possibly corresponds to TRBD1 (5 bases). The CDR3 sequence is 14 residues long. The V gene's germline CDR1 is WSHSY and CDR2 SAAADI. Trimming removed 5 bases at V and 2 bases at J, with 12 bases between. CDR3 coding DNA: TGCGCCAGCAGTTTAGGAGGGGATAACACTGAAGCTTTCTTT. Residues: CASSLGGDNTEAFF.

Worth noting for this clone: This specimen includes other DNA sequences encoding the same CDR3. The chain recombines TRBV7-2 with TRBJ1-3; no definite D call. The CDR3 consists of 14 residues. Germline CDR1 is SGHTA and CDR2 is FQGNSA. Trimming took off 5 bases at V and 0 bases at J, with 8 bases between the two ends. CDR3: CASSPRDSGNTIYF. The CDR3 DNA is TGTGCCAGCAGCCCCCGGGACTCTGGAAACACCATATATTTT.

CDR3 protein: CAWKESGKPNQPQHF. Written as DNA, the CDR3 is TGTGCCTGGAAAGAGTCAGGGAAGCCCAATCAGCCCCAGCATTTT. The V gene is TRBV30, the J gene TRBJ1-5; the D gene is possibly TRBD1 (5 bases). The CDR3 is 15 residues long. Trimming removed 4 bases from V and 3 bases from J, with 16 bases in between. CDR1 GTSNPN and CDR2 SVGIG come from the germline V gene (reference sequence).

This chain joins TRBV28 and TRBJ1-5; 7 positions match TRBD1. The CDR3 has 15 residues. Germline values: CDR1 MDHEN, CDR2 SYDVKM. The V segment lost 2 bases and the J segment 1 base; nucleotides outside the gene matches: 2. CDR3 sequence reads: CASSLAGGSNQPQHF. CDR3 nucleotides: TGTGCCAGCAGTTTAGCAGGGGGAAGCAATCAGCCCCAGCATTTT.

The rearrangement joins TRBV9 to TRBJ2-7; D is possibly TRBD1 (5 bases). CDR1 is SGDLS and CDR2 is YYNGEE in the germline V gene. V gave up 1 base and J gave up 6 bases, with 11 bases separating them. The CDR3 extends over 13 amino acids. The CDR3 sequence: CASSVFQGSEQYF. CDR3 bases: TGTGCCAGCAGCGTATTTCAGGGATCCGAGCAGTACTTC.

The chain links TRBV3-1 (or the pseudogene TRBV3-2) to TRBJ2-5, with 8 bases identical to TRBD1. The CDR3 runs to 15 residues. The germline CDR1 and CDR2 sequences are LGHDT and YNNKEL (reference sequence). Unmatched junction bases numbered 8, after V lost 3 bases and J lost 5 bases. The CDR3 loop is CASSHPDRGRETQYF. CDR3 DNA: TGTGCCAGCAGCCACCCCGACAGGGGACGGGAGACCCAGTACTTC.

The chain recombines TRBV10-3 with TRBJ1-2; D call uncertain. V was pared by 10 bases and J by 8 bases, with 11 bases between. The CDR3 extends over 10 amino acids. CDR1 is ENHRY, CDR2 SYGVKD, per germline. CDR3 sequence (DNA): TGTGCCACCTCCTCGGGGGGCTACACCTTC. It yields the protein CATSSGGYTF.

The rearrangement links TRBV10-1 to TRBJ2-3; perhaps TRBD1 as D (6 bases). The CDR3 extends over 16 amino acids. CDR1 is WNHNN and CDR2 is SYGVQD in the germline V gene (reference sequence). The V gene lost 5 bases and the J gene lost 3 bases, with 18 bases spanning the gap. The CDR3 reads CASSPALGAPTDTQYF. DNA of the CDR3: TGCGCCAGCAGTCCCGCCCTGGGGGCACCAACAGATACGCAGTATTTT.

The chain joins TRBV6-5 to TRBJ1-1, with no clear D. This CDR3 has 15 residues. The V end was cut by 3 bases, the J end by 0 bases, with 11 bases between. CDR1 and CDR2 (germline): MNHEY, SVGAGI. The CDR3 here is CASSYRGGMNTEAFF. The CDR3 region has the DNA TGTGCCAGCAGTTATAGAGGCGGTATGAACACTGAAGCTTTCTTT.

The chain carries TRBV27 and TRBJ1-2; 7 bases line up with TRBD1. With V trimmed by 6 bases and J by 10 bases, 8 bases remained unmatched. The germline V gene encodes CDR1 MNHEY and CDR2 SMNVEV (reference sequence). CDR3 length: 12 amino acids. The CDR3 protein is CASRIRDSHYTF. In nucleotides, the CDR3 is TGTGCCAGCAGGATCCGGGACAGCCACTACACCTTC.

The chain has TRBV6-5 and TRBJ1-4, with D unresolved. Per the germline V gene, CDR1 is MNHEY and CDR2 is SVGAGI. Between the trimmed V and J ends, which lost 2 bases and 7 bases, there was a span of 14 bases. The CDR3 extends over 15 amino acids. This chain's CDR3 is CASSYRGGGIEKLFF. CDR3 DNA sequence: TGTGCCAGCAGTTACCGAGGAGGAGGGATTGAAAAACTGTTTTTT.

The V and J genes are TRBV27 and TRBJ2-3; D perhaps matches TRBD2 (6 bases). The CDR3 covers 14 residues. Germline V CDR1 and CDR2: MNHEY, SMNVEV (reference sequence). V was cut by 6 bases and J by 6 bases, with 16 bases left in between. The CDR3 spells CASSYQTSEDTQYF. The CDR3 nucleotides read TGTGCCAGCAGCTACCAGACTAGTGAGGATACGCAGTATTTT.

J is TRBJ1-1 and V is TRBV27; 8 bases match TRBD1. The CDR3 has 16 amino acids. Trimming removed 3 bases from V and 4 bases from J; junction bases left unmatched: 10. Germline values: CDR1 MNHEY, CDR2 SMNVEV (reference sequence). The CDR3 sequence: CASSLTLGTGGTEAFF. CDR3 nucleotides: TGTGCCAGCAGTTTGACCCTGGGGACAGGCGGCACTGAAGCTTTCTTT.